This TCR beta chain was retrieved from a study of blood T cell repertoires in COVID-19. About the research overall: Samples of COVID-19 (acute and convalescent) were obtained from the United States, Italy and Spain.

Seattle participants joined during active infection and were tracked over time. Original processing methods: By means of reference gene primer amplification, nucleated cell counts were estimated. The data were produced by immunoSEQ multiplex PCR, yet TCRdb's version contains in-frame clones alone and is incomplete. V and J calls and clone size come straight from that table; D and trimming were deduced from the DNA. The sample shows roughly 200,000 clones, more than 80% of them seen only once. This clone has just one count. V lost 10 bases, J lost 3 bases, and 12 bases lay in between. The CDR3 covers 13 residues. The germline CDR1 and CDR2 sequences are ENHRY and SYGVKD.

The source material was peripheral blood. This clonotype was sampled from a woman of 80 years or more with COVID-19, enrolled during active disease. The chain links TRBV10-3 to TRBJ1-4; D perhaps matches TRBD1 (5 bases). CDR3 nucleotides: TGTGCCACCAGGGTTGGAGCTAATGAAAAACTGTTTTTT. Its translation is CATRVGANEKLFF.